These 23 T cell receptor beta chains came from one sample sequenced in a study of blood T cells in healthy people across ages. Through a sample-barcoded 5' primer and a J-beta primer mix, a second PCR was run for roughly 7 to 11 cycles. From the 5' RACE reads, TCRdb called clonotypes with MiXCR, one entry per CDR3 protein. The sample lists 1.5 million to 2 million distinct CDR3 sequences; around 50% were seen once. Sequences were obtained from blood. The origin of the receptors is a woman aged 40 to 50 in good health.

This clonotype has only a few counts. The genes are TRBV20-1 and TRBJ2-7; TRBD2 might be the D (6 bases). The J call may be in error: the DNA end matches TRBJ2-5 better. The CDR3 sequence is 15 residues long. Germline V lookup: CDR1 DFQATT, CDR2 SNEGSKA (reference sequence). The CDR3 region is CSASLRRGAGETQYF. The CDR3 DNA reads TGCAGTGCTAGCCTTCGGAGGGGCGCGGGGGAGACCCAGTACTTC.

This sequence joins TRBV7-2 and TRBJ1-1; no reliable D call. The germline V and J ends were trimmed by 3 bases and 5 bases, with 10 bases remaining between them. Per germline, CDR1 SGHTA and CDR2 FQGNSA. This CDR3 spans 13 amino acids. The CDR3 region is CASSLKVKTEAFF. CDR3 in DNA: TGTGCCAGCAGCTTGAAGGTAAAGACTGAAGCTTTCTTT.

As to this clonotype: The junction shows a germline mismatch at one end, possibly a read error. The chain couples TRBV10-3 to TRBJ2-7; D gene unclear. The CDR3 contains 13 residues. The V gene's germline CDR1 is ENHRY and CDR2 SYGVKD. The CDR3 DNA sequence: TGTGCCAGCAGTGAGTCTAAGGGCGCTACCCAGTACTTC. Protein: CASSESKGATQYF.

The gene calls are TRBV20-1 and TRBJ2-1, with 11 bases matching TRBD2. With V trimmed by 5 bases and J by 10 bases, 13 bases remained unmatched. The CDR3 is 15 residues long. Germline CDR1 is DFQATT and CDR2 is SNEGSKA (reference sequence). In nucleotides, the CDR3 is TGCAGTGCTTCTTTTATAGCGGGGGGGCCTAGCGAGCAGTTCTTC. Residues: CSASFIAGGPSEQFF.

This clonotype has only a few counts. The rearrangement links TRBV12-3 or TRBV12-4 to TRBJ2-7; TRBD2 is a possible D gene (7 bases). The V end lost 1 base, the J end lost 4 bases, and 14 bases lay between the germline ends. There are 15 residues in the CDR3. CDR3 sequence reads: CASSLVWGGTYEQYF. The CDR3 DNA sequence: TGTGCCAGCAGTTTAGTCTGGGGGGGCACGTACGAGCAGTACTTC.

The chain combines TRBV12-3 or TRBV12-4 with TRBJ1-1, with 8 bases identical to TRBD1. The CDR3 contains 14 residues. V shed 5 bases and J 6 bases; nucleotides not matched to a gene: 8. DNA for the CDR3: TGTGCCAGCAGTCCCCGACAGGGGATCGCTGAAGCTTTCTTT. Protein sequence: CASSPRQGIAEAFF.

V usage is TRBV7-2 and J usage is TRBJ1-1; the D is unclear. V dropped 1 base and J dropped 1 base, with 10 bases sitting between them. From germline, CDR1 is SGHTA and CDR2 FQGNSA. This CDR3 has 15 residues. The CDR3 nucleotides read TGTGCCAGCAGCTTAGGATTAGTCGGGAACACTGAAGCTTTCTTT. Translated, it gives CASSLGLVGNTEAFF.

The rearrangement joins TRBV5-1 to TRBJ2-3, with D tentatively TRBD1 or TRBD2 (6 bases each). The CDR3 runs to 16 residues. Germline V gene data show CDR1 as SGHRS and CDR2 as YFSETQ. Trimming cost V 8 bases and J 4 bases, with 23 bases left between them. The CDR3 nucleotides are TGCGCCAGTTCTGGAGGGGGACCCGGGCCGGCAGATACGCAGTATTTT. It specifies CASSGGGPGPADTQYF.

V usage is TRBV6-2 or TRBV6-3 and J usage is TRBJ1-5, with a weak D call TRBD1 (6 bases). The V and J ends lost 2 bases and 1 base respectively, with 12 bases between them. The CDR3 is 16 residues long. The germline gives CDR1 MNHEY, CDR2 SVGEGT. The CDR3 DNA sequence: TGTGCCAGCAGTTACAAGGGGACATTCAGCAATCAGCCCCAGCATTTT. Translated, it gives CASSYKGTFSNQPQHF.

The chain uses TRBV7-2 and TRBJ2-5; the D gene is possibly TRBD2 (7 bases). V dropped 7 bases and J dropped 5 bases, with 17 bases sitting between them. The CDR3 spans 14 residues. Germline assignment: CDR1 SGHTA and CDR2 FQGNSA. In DNA form, the CDR3 reads TGTGCCAGCAAACAGAGGGGGGGGATGGAGACCCAGTACTTC. It translates to CASKQRGGMETQYF. Supplemented by reference TRBV7-2 and TRBJ2-5, the full variable domain reads GAGVSQSPSNKVTEKGKDVELRCDPISGHTALYWYRQSLGQGLEFLIYFQGNSAPDKSGLPSDRFSAERTGGSVSTLTIQRTQQEDSAVYLCASKQRGGMETQYFGPGTRLLVL.

Of note for this clonotype: The junction shows a germline mismatch at one end, possibly a read error. The gene calls are TRBV18 and TRBJ1-2, with D maybe TRBD1 (6 bases). The germline V gene has CDR1 KGHSH and CDR2 LQKENI. The CDR3 sequence is 15 residues long. The CDR3 bases are TGTGCCAGCTCACCGGTGCGACAGGCCGACTACGGCTACACCTTC. Amino acids: CASSPVRQADYGYTF.

The chain has TRBV7-9 and TRBJ1-4, with 10 bases fitting TRBD1. There are 15 residues in the CDR3. Germline V CDR1 and CDR2: SEHNR, FQNEAQ (reference sequence). After removal of 3 bases from V and 7 bases from J, the junction contained 5 bases not matched to a gene. This CDR3 is CASSLNRDRGEKLFF. CDR3 DNA: TGTGCCAGCAGCTTGAACCGGGACAGGGGTGAAAAACTGTTTTTT.

The rearrangement joins TRBV6-5 to TRBJ1-2, with a tentative D call TRBD1 (5 bases). Germline assignment: CDR1 MNHEY and CDR2 SVGAGI. CDR3 length: 13 amino acids. V was pared by 4 bases and J by 8 bases, with 14 bases between. This chain's CDR3 is CASSSSRGRGYTF. CDR3 DNA sequence: TGTGCCAGCAGTTCATCCCGGGGACGGGGCTACACCTTC.

V and J are TRBV25-1 and TRBJ1-1; TRBD1 is a possible D gene (5 bases). The CDR3 contains 13 residues. Germline-derived CDR1 and CDR2 are MGHDK and SYGVNS. V was shortened by 4 bases and J by 6 bases, with 12 bases between the two germline ends. CDR3 sequence (DNA): TGTGCCAGCAGTGGAGGGGCGGGCGCTGAAGCTTTCTTT. Translated, it gives CASSGGAGAEAFF.

This clonotype has more than one count but fewer than ten. V usage is TRBV7-9 and J usage is TRBJ2-1; TRBD2 aligns across 9 bases. This CDR3 spans 17 amino acids. Germline CDR1 reads SEHNR; CDR2 reads FQNEAQ (reference sequence). Trimming took 4 bases from V and 8 from J; bases not matched to a gene: 15. This chain's CDR3 is CASSSSPRASGDDEQFF. CDR3 bases: TGTGCCAGCAGCTCAAGTCCCCGGGCTAGCGGGGACGATGAGCAGTTCTTC.

This clonotype occurred a few times. This chain links TRBV9 with TRBJ2-7; no firm D call. CDR1 SGDLS and CDR2 YYNGEE come from the germline V gene. Trimming stripped 4 bases from V and 5 bases from J, with 10 bases between. The CDR3 length is 12 residues. The CDR3 reads CASSTPPDEQYF. CDR3 nucleotides: TGTGCCAGCAGCACCCCACCAGACGAGCAGTACTTC.

This chain links TRBV6-5 with TRBJ2-3, with D unclear. The germline gives CDR1 MNHEY, CDR2 SVGAGI. Trimming stripped 6 bases from V and 2 bases from J, with 12 bases between. The CDR3 is 14 amino acids. The CDR3 spells CASRTRPLTDTQYF. The CDR3, as DNA: TGTGCCAGCAGAACCAGACCCCTCACAGATACGCAGTATTTT.

The chain couples TRBV20-1 to TRBJ1-2; D is perhaps TRBD1 (6 bases). There are 14 residues in the CDR3. Trimming took off 4 bases at V and 8 bases at J, with 20 bases between the two ends. Germline CDR1 is DFQATT and CDR2 is SNEGSKA (reference sequence). The DNA of the CDR3 is TGCAGTGCTAACTTCTACGCTGGGGGCGGAGGCTACACCTTC. Translating gives CSANFYAGGGGYTF.

The genes are TRBV27 and TRBJ2-4, with 8 bases that match TRBD2. Gene TRBJ2-7 matches the end of the DNA better, so the J call may be wrong. This CDR3 has 16 amino acids. The V gene's germline CDR1 is MNHEY and CDR2 SMNVEV (reference sequence). CDR3 in amino acids: CASTPSWGTRMYEQYF. As DNA, the CDR3 is TGTGCCAGCACCCCTTCGTGGGGGACTAGAATGTACGAGCAGTACTTC.

This clonotype has more than one count but fewer than ten. This sequence joins TRBV7-9 and TRBJ2-3, with D possibly matching TRBD1 (6 bases). Germline V lookup: CDR1 SEHNR, CDR2 FQNEAQ (reference sequence). V was cut by 7 bases and J by 1 base, with 9 bases left in between. The CDR3 has 13 amino acids. The CDR3 sequence: CASIGTRTDTQYF. In DNA form, the CDR3 reads TGTGCCAGCATCGGGACACGCACAGATACGCAGTATTTT.

The chain uses TRBV15 and TRBJ1-6, with no clear D. V was cut by 1 base and J by 11 bases, with 9 bases left in between. The CDR3 has 13 residues. Germline CDR1 LNHNV, CDR2 YYDKDF (reference sequence). The CDR3 nucleotides read TGTGCCACCAGCAGAGCGTCTGCCGCACCCCTCCACTTT. Translated, it gives CATSRASAAPLHF.

The V and J genes are TRBV6-2 or TRBV6-3 and TRBJ2-7; 8 bases match TRBD1. Germline assignment: CDR1 MNHEY and CDR2 SVGEGT. J was trimmed by 6 bases and V by 5 bases; bases with no gene match: 6. CDR3 length equals 13 residues. The CDR3 sequence is CASSDGQGGEQYF. The CDR3 DNA sequence: TGTGCCAGCAGTGACGGACAGGGCGGCGAGCAGTACTTC.

This sequence joins TRBV2 and TRBJ2-6; D is ambiguous. This CDR3 has 14 residues. Deletions cut 7 bases from V and 0 bases from J, with 7 bases between. Germline CDR1 and CDR2: SNHLY and FYNNEI. The CDR3 coding sequence is TGTGCCAGCATTAGGAACTCTGGGGCCAACGTCCTGACTTTC. It is translated as CASIRNSGANVLTF.